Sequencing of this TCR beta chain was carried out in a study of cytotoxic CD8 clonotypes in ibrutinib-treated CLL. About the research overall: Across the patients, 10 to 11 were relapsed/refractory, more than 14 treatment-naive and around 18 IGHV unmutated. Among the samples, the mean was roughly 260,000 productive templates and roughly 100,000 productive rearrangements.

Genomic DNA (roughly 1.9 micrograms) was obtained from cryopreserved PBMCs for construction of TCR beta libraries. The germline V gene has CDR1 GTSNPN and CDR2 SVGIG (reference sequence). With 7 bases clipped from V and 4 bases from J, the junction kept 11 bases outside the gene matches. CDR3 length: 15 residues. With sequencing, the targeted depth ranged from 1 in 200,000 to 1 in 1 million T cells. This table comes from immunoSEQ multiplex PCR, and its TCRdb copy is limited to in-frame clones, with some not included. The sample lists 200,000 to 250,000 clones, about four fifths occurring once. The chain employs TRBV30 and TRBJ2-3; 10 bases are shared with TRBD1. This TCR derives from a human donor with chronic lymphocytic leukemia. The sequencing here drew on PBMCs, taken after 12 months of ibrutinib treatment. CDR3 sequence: CASSPGQGLADTQYF. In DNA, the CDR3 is TGTGCCTCATCCCCGGGACAGGGGCTGGCAGATACGCAGTATTTT.